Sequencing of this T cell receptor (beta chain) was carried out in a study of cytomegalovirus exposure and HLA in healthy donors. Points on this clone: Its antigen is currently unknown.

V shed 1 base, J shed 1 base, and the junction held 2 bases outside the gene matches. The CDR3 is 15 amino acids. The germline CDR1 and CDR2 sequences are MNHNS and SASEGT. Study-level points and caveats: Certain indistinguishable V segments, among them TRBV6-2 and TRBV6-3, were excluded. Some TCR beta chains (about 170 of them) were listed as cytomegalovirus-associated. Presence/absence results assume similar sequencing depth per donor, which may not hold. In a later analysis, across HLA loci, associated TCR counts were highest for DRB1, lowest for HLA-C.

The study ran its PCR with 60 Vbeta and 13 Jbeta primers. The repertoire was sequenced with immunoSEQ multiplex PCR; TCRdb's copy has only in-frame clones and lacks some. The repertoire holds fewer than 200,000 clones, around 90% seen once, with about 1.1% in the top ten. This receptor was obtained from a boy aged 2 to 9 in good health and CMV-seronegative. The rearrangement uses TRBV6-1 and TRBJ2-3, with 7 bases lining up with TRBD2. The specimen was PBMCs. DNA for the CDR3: TGTGCCAGCAGTGAAGTTGCGGGAGGCACAGATACGCAGTATTTT. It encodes CASSEVAGGTDTQYF.